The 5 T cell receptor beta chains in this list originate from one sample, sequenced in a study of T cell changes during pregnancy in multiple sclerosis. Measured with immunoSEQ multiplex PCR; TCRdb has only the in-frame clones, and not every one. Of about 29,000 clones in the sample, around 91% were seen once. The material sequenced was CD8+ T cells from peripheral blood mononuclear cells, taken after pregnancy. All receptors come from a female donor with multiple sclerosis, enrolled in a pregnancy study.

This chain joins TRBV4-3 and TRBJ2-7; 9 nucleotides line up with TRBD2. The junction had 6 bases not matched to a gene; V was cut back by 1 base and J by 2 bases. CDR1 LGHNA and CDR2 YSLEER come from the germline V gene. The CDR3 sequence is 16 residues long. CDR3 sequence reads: CASSQGGTSLAYEQYF. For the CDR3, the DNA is TGCGCCAGCAGCCAAGGAGGGACTAGCCTCGCCTACGAGCAGTACTTC.

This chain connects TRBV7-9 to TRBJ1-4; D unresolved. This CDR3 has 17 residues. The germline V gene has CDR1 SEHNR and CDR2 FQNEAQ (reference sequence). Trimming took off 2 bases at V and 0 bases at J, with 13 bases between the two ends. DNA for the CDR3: TGTGCCAGCAGCTTATTGGCACTATCAGCAACTAATGAAAAACTGTTTTTT. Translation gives CASSLLALSATNEKLFF.

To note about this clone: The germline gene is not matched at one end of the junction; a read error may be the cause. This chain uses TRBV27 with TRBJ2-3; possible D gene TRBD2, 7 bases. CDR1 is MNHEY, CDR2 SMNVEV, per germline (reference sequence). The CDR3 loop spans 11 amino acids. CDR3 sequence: CASSFGGPTFF. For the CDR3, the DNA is TGTGCCAGCAGTTTCGGGGGGCCTACCTTTTTT.

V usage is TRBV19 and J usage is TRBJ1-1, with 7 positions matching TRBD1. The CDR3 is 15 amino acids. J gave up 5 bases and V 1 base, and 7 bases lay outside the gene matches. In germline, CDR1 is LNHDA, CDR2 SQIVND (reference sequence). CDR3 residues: CASSIGYEGATEAFF. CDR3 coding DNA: TGTGCCAGTAGTATAGGTTATGAGGGGGCGACTGAAGCTTTCTTT.

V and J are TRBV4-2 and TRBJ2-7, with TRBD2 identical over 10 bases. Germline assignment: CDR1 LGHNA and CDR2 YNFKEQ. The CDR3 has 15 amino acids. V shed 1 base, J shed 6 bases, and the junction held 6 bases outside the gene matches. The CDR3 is CASSQGSSGSLEQYF. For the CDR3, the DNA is TGTGCCAGCAGCCAAGGATCTAGCGGGAGCCTCGAGCAGTACTTC.